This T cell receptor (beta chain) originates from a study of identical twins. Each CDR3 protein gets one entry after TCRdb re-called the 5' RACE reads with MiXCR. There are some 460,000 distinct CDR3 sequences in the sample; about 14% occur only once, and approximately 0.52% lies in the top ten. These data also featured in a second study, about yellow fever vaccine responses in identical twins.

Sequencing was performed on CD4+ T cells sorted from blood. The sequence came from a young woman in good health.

CDR3 sequence reads: CASSLGSIGASTGELFF. The DNA for the CDR3 is TGTGCCAGCAGCTTAGGCAGCATTGGGGCCTCCACCGGGGAGCTGTTTTTT. This sequence joins TRBV11-2 and TRBJ2-2, with D maybe TRBD1 (5 bases). Trimming took 1 base from V and 4 from J, leaving 16 bases between them. The CDR3 runs 17 residues. Germline V gene lookup returns CDR1 SGHAT and CDR2 FQNNGV.